Below are 8 T cell receptor beta chains sequenced from a single sample in a study of blood T cell repertoires in COVID-19. Measured with immunoSEQ multiplex PCR; TCRdb has only the in-frame clones, and not every one. The table records over 200,000 clones, 65% to 85% of them present only once. The sequenced sample was peripheral blood. Receptor source: a woman at least 80 years old with acute or convalescent COVID-19.

This clone was detected a few times. V is TRBV4-2 and J is TRBJ1-1; the D gene is possibly TRBD1 (5 bases). The CDR3 is 13 amino acids. Germline CDR1 reads LGHNA; CDR2 reads YNFKEQ. V lost 0 bases and J 6 bases, leaving 8 bases between the germline ends. Written as DNA, the CDR3 is TGTGCCAGCAGCCAAGATAGGGGTTCTGAAGCTTTCTTT. Residues: CASSQDRGSEAFF.

V and J are TRBV3-1 (or the pseudogene TRBV3-2) and TRBJ2-5, with D hard to call. CDR1 is LGHDT and CDR2 is YNNKEL in the germline V gene (reference sequence). With 1 base removed from V and 0 bases from J, the gap between germline ends came to 9 bases. This CDR3 comprises 15 residues. DNA for the CDR3: TGTGCCAGCAGCCAAGTGACTTTTTACCAAGAGACCCAGTACTTC. It yields the protein CASSQVTFYQETQYF.

The chain carries TRBV3-1 (or the pseudogene TRBV3-2) and TRBJ2-7; a weak D match, TRBD2 (6 bases). Germline lookup yields CDR1 LGHDT and CDR2 YNNKEL (reference sequence). The CDR3 contains 14 residues. Trimming took off 4 bases at V and 2 bases at J, with 12 bases between the two ends. CDR3 sequence reads: CASSRRERAYEQYF. In DNA form, the CDR3 reads TGTGCCAGCAGCCGCCGGGAGAGAGCCTACGAGCAGTACTTC.

This clone occurred a few times. This chain connects TRBV3-1 (or the pseudogene TRBV3-2) to TRBJ2-7, with TRBD1 identical over 8 bases. V dropped 1 base and J dropped 4; count of bases not matched to a gene: 12. CDR1 is LGHDT, CDR2 YNNKEL, per germline (reference sequence). The CDR3 runs 17 residues. The CDR3 sequence: CASSQAPTGALPYEQYF. In nucleotides, the CDR3 is TGTGCCAGCAGCCAAGCCCCGACAGGGGCCCTACCTTACGAGCAGTACTTC.

The chain joins TRBV19 to TRBJ2-5; D unresolved. The V end lost 0 bases, the J end lost 7 bases, and 15 bases lay between the germline ends. CDR1 and CDR2 (germline): LNHDA, SQIVND (reference sequence). This CDR3 is built from 15 residues. This CDR3 reads CASSIDPARVGTQYF. In nucleotides, the CDR3 is TGTGCCAGTAGTATAGATCCAGCCCGGGTTGGGACCCAGTACTTC.

The chain couples TRBV2 to TRBJ2-1, with a tentative D call TRBD2 (6 bases). V lost 7 bases, J lost 4 bases, and 11 bases lay in between. CDR3 size: 13 residues. CDR1 and CDR2 (germline): SNHLY, FYNNEI. The CDR3 sequence is CASTGGLYNEQFF. In DNA form, the CDR3 reads TGTGCCAGCACCGGGGGTTTATACAATGAGCAGTTCTTC.

The genes are TRBV25-1 and TRBJ1-6, with a tentative D call TRBD1 (5 bases). V gave up 8 bases and J gave up 4 bases, with 9 bases separating them. The CDR3 consists of 13 residues. Germline V gene data show CDR1 as MGHDK and CDR2 as SYGVNS. CDR3 loop: CASQTAYNSPLHF. For the CDR3, the DNA is TGTGCCAGCCAGACAGCATATAATTCACCCCTCCACTTT.

The genes are TRBV3-1 (or the pseudogene TRBV3-2) and TRBJ1-2, with D tentatively TRBD1 (6 bases). The CDR3 consists of 17 residues. Germline CDR1 reads LGHDT; CDR2 reads YNNKEL (reference sequence). Trimming stripped 3 bases from V and 5 bases from J, with 22 bases between. The CDR3 DNA is TGTGCCAGCAGCCATTACCGGGACACCGTCGCCAGTTATGGCTACACCTTC. It is translated as CASSHYRDTVASYGYTF.